The clone carrying this T cell receptor beta chain has more than one count but fewer than ten. As originally analysed: Reference gene primer amplification gave nucleated cell count estimates. Data came from immunoSEQ multiplex PCR; TCRdb stores just in-frame clones and leaves some out. For V, J and clone size, that table is used; D and trimming come from the DNA. The repertoire holds 310,000 or so clones, more than 75% seen once, with over 2% in the top ten. This entry comes from a study of blood T cell repertoires in COVID-19. Across the whole study: The United States, Italy and Spain provided the acute and convalescent COVID-19 samples. Sources were T cells, B-cell-depleted T cells, or PBMCs; the material itself was cDNA or gDNA.

CDR1 is ENHRY, CDR2 SYGVKD, per germline. The CDR3 extends over 13 amino acids. With 3 bases removed from V and 2 bases from J, the gap between germline ends came to 7 bases. The TCR comes from a woman in her 30s who had recovered from COVID-19. The chain is built from TRBV10-3 and TRBJ1-1; D is undetermined. The sequenced sample consisted of peripheral blood. The CDR3 spells CAISDTINTEAFF. The DNA of the CDR3 is TGTGCCATCAGTGATACAATAAACACTGAAGCTTTCTTT.